These T cell receptor beta chains were read from a single sample in a study of blood T cell repertoires in COVID-19. Repertoires were generated with immunoSEQ multiplex PCR, while TCRdb's copy carries only in-frame clones and drops some. Seen here are some 91,000 clones, around four fifths observed once, and the top ten hold around 10%. Material for sequencing was peripheral blood. The origin of the receptors is a human donor in a cohort sampled during active COVID-19. CDR3s include the opening cysteine and the closing phenylalanine or tryptophan. A D gene is named only where the DNA matches it firmly. Only part of the rows carry a size: once, few, many, or a class if the clone is expanded.

V gene: TRBV5-1; clone size: -; J gene: TRBJ2-2; D gene: TRBD2; CDR3 DNA: TGCGCCAGCAGCCCGGGCCGTGGGGGGACTAGCGGAAACACCGGGGAGCTGTTTTTT; CDR3 protein: CASSPGRGGTSGNTGELFF
V gene: TRBV7-9; clone size: -; J gene: TRBJ2-7; D gene: TRBD1; CDR3 DNA: TGTGCCAGCAGCCCAACGGGACAGGGGGTATACGAGCAGTACTTC; CDR3 protein: CASSPTGQGVYEQYF
V gene: TRBV5-8; clone size: -; J gene: TRBJ2-2; D gene: -; CDR3 DNA: TGTGCCAGCAGCTTGGGACTAGCGAACACCGGGGAGCTGTTTTTT; CDR3 protein: CASSLGLANTGELFF
V gene: TRBV28; clone size: -; J gene: TRBJ2-1; D gene: -; CDR3 DNA: TGTGCCAGCAGTTTTTGGGGGGAAGGGGGCGTGGAGCAGTTCTTC; CDR3 protein: CASSFWGEGGVEQFF
V gene: TRBV7-2; clone size: -; J gene: TRBJ1-2; D gene: -; CDR3 DNA: TGTGCCAGCAGCTTAGATGACGGCTGGCGGCTAGGCTACACCTTC; CDR3 protein: CASSLDDGWRLGYTF
V gene: TRBV29-1; clone size: once; J gene: TRBJ2-3; D gene: -; CDR3 DNA: TGCAGCGTTGAAACGCCAGGAACAGATACGCAGTATTTT; CDR3 protein: CSVETPGTDTQYF
V gene: TRBV18; clone size: -; J gene: TRBJ2-4; D gene: TRBD2; CDR3 DNA: TGTGCCAGCTCACCACCGGGTAGCGGGATAGCGTTGGACAAAAACATTCAGTACTTC; CDR3 protein: CASSPPGSGIALDKNIQYF
V gene: TRBV6-1; clone size: -; J gene: TRBJ2-5; D gene: -; CDR3 DNA: TGTGCCAGCAGTGAACCTGGACAGAACCTCCGTGAGACCCAGTACTTC; CDR3 protein: CASSEPGQNLRETQYF
V gene: TRBV7-8; clone size: -; J gene: TRBJ2-7; D gene: TRBD2; CDR3 DNA: TGTGCCAGCAGCCTAATCGGGCGGGGGGCATCGCAGTACTTC; CDR3 protein: CASSLIGRGASQYF
V gene: TRBV7-8; clone size: many; J gene: TRBJ2-7; D gene: TRBD1; CDR3 DNA: TGTGCCAGCAGCACCGGGACAGGGCGACCCTACGAGCAGTACTTC; CDR3 protein: CASSTGTGRPYEQYF
V gene: TRBV5-4; clone size: -; J gene: TRBJ1-2; D gene: -; CDR3 DNA: TGTGCCAGCAGCCTGGACCGTGGACAGACCTATGGCTACACCTTC; CDR3 protein: CASSLDRGQTYGYTF
V gene: TRBV5-1; clone size: few; J gene: TRBJ1-2; D gene: TRBD1; CDR3 DNA: TGCGCCAGCAGCTCGGGGACAGGGTCTGGTTATGGCTACACCTTC; CDR3 protein: CASSSGTGSGYGYTF
V gene: TRBV28; clone size: -; J gene: TRBJ2-7; D gene: TRBD2; CDR3 DNA: TGTGCCAGCAGTTGGCCGGGGGGGGCGCGGGAGCAGTACTTC; CDR3 protein: CASSWPGGAREQYF
V gene: TRBV29-1; clone size: once; J gene: TRBJ1-3; D gene: -; CDR3 DNA: TGCAGCGCCGGACAGACCTCTGGAAACACCATATATTTT; CDR3 protein: CSAGQTSGNTIYF
V gene: TRBV30; clone size: -; J gene: TRBJ2-3; D gene: -; CDR3 DNA: TGTGCCTGGAGTCAAACAGGCTCTACGACAGATACGCAGTATTTT; CDR3 protein: CAWSQTGSTTDTQYF
V gene: TRBV6-4; clone size: -; J gene: TRBJ2-1; D gene: TRBD2; CDR3 DNA: TGTGCCAGCAGTGACTTTTCACGACTAGCGGGGGGAGACAATGAGCAGTTCTTC; CDR3 protein: CASSDFSRLAGGDNEQFF
V gene: TRBV2; clone size: -; J gene: TRBJ1-1; D gene: TRBD1; CDR3 DNA: TGTGCCAGCAGGACTGGACAGGCGAACACTGAAGCTTTCTTT; CDR3 protein: CASRTGQANTEAFF
V gene: TRBV2; clone size: -; J gene: TRBJ2-1; D gene: TRBD2; CDR3 DNA: TGTGCCAGCAGTGAGTCGGCGGGAGGCGTTACCCGGCAGTTCTTC; CDR3 protein: CASSESAGGVTRQFF
V gene: TRBV3-1/TRBV3-2; clone size: -; J gene: TRBJ2-7; D gene: TRBD2; CDR3 DNA: TGTGCCAGCACCCGGACTAGCGGGCCTTCCTACGAGCAGTACTTC; CDR3 protein: CASTRTSGPSYEQYF
V gene: TRBV3-1/TRBV3-2; clone size: -; J gene: TRBJ2-3; D gene: TRBD1; CDR3 DNA: TGTGCCAGCAGCTCCGGGACAGGAGGGTCAGATACGCAGTATTTT; CDR3 protein: CASSSGTGGSDTQYF
V gene: TRBV7-3; clone size: -; J gene: TRBJ2-5; D gene: TRBD2; CDR3 DNA: TGTGCCAGCAGCCAGACTAGCGGGGTACAAGAGACCCAGTACTTC; CDR3 protein: CASSQTSGVQETQYF
V gene: TRBV19; clone size: few; J gene: TRBJ1-6; D gene: -; CDR3 DNA: TGTGCCAGTAGTAGTGAAGTGGGGAGCAATAATTCACCCCTCCACTTT; CDR3 protein: CASSSEVGSNNSPLHF
V gene: TRBV6-5; clone size: -; J gene: TRBJ1-4; D gene: TRBD1; CDR3 DNA: TGTGCCAGCAGGCCTGGACAGGATAATGAAAAACTGTTTTTT; CDR3 protein: CASRPGQDNEKLFF
V gene: TRBV30; clone size: -; J gene: TRBJ2-2; D gene: -; CDR3 DNA: TGTGCCTGGGCCCTCAGGGGGGTTGGAGAGCTGTTTTTT; CDR3 protein: CAWALRGVGELFF
V gene: TRBV20-1; clone size: -; J gene: TRBJ2-5; D gene: TRBD2; CDR3 DNA: TGCAGTGCTAGTCGGCCTAGCGGGGGTCAAGAGACCCAGTACTTC; CDR3 protein: CSASRPSGGQETQYF
V gene: TRBV3-1/TRBV3-2; clone size: -; J gene: TRBJ2-6; D gene: -; CDR3 DNA: TGTGCCAGCAGCCCGGAACTCAGGGTTGGGGCCAACGTCCTGACTTTC; CDR3 protein: CASSPELRVGANVLTF
V gene: TRBV7-3; clone size: -; J gene: TRBJ2-6; D gene: -; CDR3 DNA: TGTGCCAGCAGCACGGACAGGGCCAACGTCCTGACTTTC; CDR3 protein: CASSTDRANVLTF
V gene: TRBV11-2; clone size: -; J gene: TRBJ2-7; D gene: TRBD1; CDR3 DNA: TGTGCCAGCAGCTCCCACAGGGGATCCTACGAGCAGTACTTC; CDR3 protein: CASSSHRGSYEQYF
V gene: TRBV15; clone size: -; J gene: TRBJ2-7; D gene: -; CDR3 DNA: TGTGCCACCAGCAGAGATAGAGCGACGAGGATTAACTACGAGCAGTACTTC; CDR3 protein: CATSRDRATRINYEQYF
V gene: TRBV7-3; clone size: once; J gene: TRBJ2-2; D gene: TRBD2; CDR3 DNA: TGTGCCAGCAGCTTACTAGCGGGAGTGGCCGGGGAGCTGTTTTTT; CDR3 protein: CASSLLAGVAGELFF
V gene: TRBV30; clone size: -; J gene: TRBJ2-3; D gene: -; CDR3 DNA: TGTGCCTGGAGTGTAGGGACTAGCACAGATACGCAGTATTTT; CDR3 protein: CAWSVGTSTDTQYF
V gene: TRBV3-1/TRBV3-2; clone size: few; J gene: TRBJ1-6; D gene: TRBD1; CDR3 DNA: TGTGCCAGCAGCCGACTGACAGGGAACAATTCACCCCTCCACTTT; CDR3 protein: CASSRLTGNNSPLHF
V gene: TRBV18; clone size: few; J gene: TRBJ1-3; D gene: TRBD1; CDR3 DNA: TGTGCCAGCTCACCACGGACAGGGTCTGGAAACACCATATATTTT; CDR3 protein: CASSPRTGSGNTIYF
V gene: TRBV11-2; clone size: -; J gene: TRBJ1-4; D gene: -; CDR3 DNA: TGTGCCAGCAGCTTAGATCTAAGAGGGGAAAAACTGTTTTTT; CDR3 protein: CASSLDLRGEKLFF
V gene: TRBV11-2; clone size: -; J gene: TRBJ1-6; D gene: -; CDR3 DNA: TGTGCCAGCAGCTTAGAAAGGAGGTCACCCCTCCACTTT; CDR3 protein: CASSLERRSPLHF
V gene: TRBV29-1; clone size: few; J gene: TRBJ1-2; D gene: TRBD1; CDR3 DNA: TGCAGCGTTCCTAGACAGGGGTATGGCTACACCTTC; CDR3 protein: CSVPRQGYGYTF